The clone carrying this T cell receptor (beta chain) was counted a few times. Its antigen remains unknown. This entry comes from a study of response to subunit inactivated influenza vaccine. Study observations and caveats: After each seasonal influenza vaccination, few new T cells are recruited, the authors suggested.

TCRdb re-derived calls from the RT-PCR reads in MiXCR, one entry per CDR3 protein. The sample has 700,000 to 900,000 distinct CDR3 sequences, approximately 22% seen once; the top ten hold about a tenth. This sequence was found in a man aged 50 to 60 who received an inactivated influenza vaccine. The sample consisted of PBMCs from blood, taken approximately 5 days after vaccination.

CDR3 residues: CASSRAGRQFF. In DNA, the CDR3 is TGTGCCAGCAGTCGGGCGGGGCGGCAGTTCTTC. The chain is built from TRBV2 and TRBJ2-1, with a weak D call TRBD2 (6 bases). V lost 5 bases and J 12 bases, leaving 11 bases between the germline ends. CDR3 size: 11 residues. Germline CDR1 SNHLY, CDR2 FYNNEI. Full variable domain (outside the CDR3, taken from reference TRBV2 and TRBJ2-1): EPEVTQTPSHQVTQMGQEVILRCVPISNHLYFYWYRQILGQKVEFLVSFYNNEISEKSEIFDDQFSVERPDGSNFTLKIRSTKLEDSAMYFCASSRAGRQFFGPGTRLTVL.